The clone carrying this T cell receptor beta chain was seen more than once but under ten times. This sample was included in a study of T-cell reconstitution after alpha-beta-depleted transplantation in children. CDR1 and CDR2 (germline): SQVTM, ANQGSEA. This CDR3 has 11 amino acids. The V segment lost 6 bases and the J segment 11 bases; nucleotides outside the gene matches: 7. Unique molecular identifiers were used to barcode this TCRbeta library. A single record per CDR3 protein comes from TCRdb applying MiXCR to the PCR reads. The sample records 360,000 or so distinct CDR3 sequences, roughly 20% being singletons.

Sequences were derived from PBMCs from the stem cell graft donor, sampled from the stem cell graft. The rearrangement joins TRBV29-1 to TRBJ1-3, with TRBD1 identical over 7 bases. The receptor was isolated from a human donor who donated a stem cell graft to a child with acute myeloid leukemia. DNA of the CDR3: TGCAGCGTCACCCTAGGGGGCTCCATATATTTT. This translates into CSVTLGGSIYF.